This T cell receptor (beta chain) appears in the sequencing data of a study of T cell responses to AZD1222 COVID-19 vaccine. The study's findings and limits: Donors were chiefly white British, with a greater number of females, and clonal diversity was perhaps underestimated.

Libraries were prepared by immunoSEQ multiplex PCR; TCRdb keeps only in-frame clonotypes and omits some of them. This sample carries 110,000 to 150,000 clones, around 90% of them seen once, and the ten largest clones take about 3.5%. Trimming removed 5 bases from V and 4 bases from J; junction bases left unmatched: 4. Germline CDR1 MNHEY, CDR2 SMNVEV (reference sequence). The CDR3 is 13 amino acids. Details on this clone: Its cognate antigen is unknown.

This chain connects TRBV27 to TRBJ1-2; TRBD1 matches 7 bases. The sample consisted of peripheral blood, taken on day 0 of AZD1222 vaccination. The TCR originated in an adult in good health. In nucleotides, the CDR3 is TGTGCCAGCAGTCCGGACAGGATCTATGGCTACACCTTC. It is translated as CASSPDRIYGYTF.